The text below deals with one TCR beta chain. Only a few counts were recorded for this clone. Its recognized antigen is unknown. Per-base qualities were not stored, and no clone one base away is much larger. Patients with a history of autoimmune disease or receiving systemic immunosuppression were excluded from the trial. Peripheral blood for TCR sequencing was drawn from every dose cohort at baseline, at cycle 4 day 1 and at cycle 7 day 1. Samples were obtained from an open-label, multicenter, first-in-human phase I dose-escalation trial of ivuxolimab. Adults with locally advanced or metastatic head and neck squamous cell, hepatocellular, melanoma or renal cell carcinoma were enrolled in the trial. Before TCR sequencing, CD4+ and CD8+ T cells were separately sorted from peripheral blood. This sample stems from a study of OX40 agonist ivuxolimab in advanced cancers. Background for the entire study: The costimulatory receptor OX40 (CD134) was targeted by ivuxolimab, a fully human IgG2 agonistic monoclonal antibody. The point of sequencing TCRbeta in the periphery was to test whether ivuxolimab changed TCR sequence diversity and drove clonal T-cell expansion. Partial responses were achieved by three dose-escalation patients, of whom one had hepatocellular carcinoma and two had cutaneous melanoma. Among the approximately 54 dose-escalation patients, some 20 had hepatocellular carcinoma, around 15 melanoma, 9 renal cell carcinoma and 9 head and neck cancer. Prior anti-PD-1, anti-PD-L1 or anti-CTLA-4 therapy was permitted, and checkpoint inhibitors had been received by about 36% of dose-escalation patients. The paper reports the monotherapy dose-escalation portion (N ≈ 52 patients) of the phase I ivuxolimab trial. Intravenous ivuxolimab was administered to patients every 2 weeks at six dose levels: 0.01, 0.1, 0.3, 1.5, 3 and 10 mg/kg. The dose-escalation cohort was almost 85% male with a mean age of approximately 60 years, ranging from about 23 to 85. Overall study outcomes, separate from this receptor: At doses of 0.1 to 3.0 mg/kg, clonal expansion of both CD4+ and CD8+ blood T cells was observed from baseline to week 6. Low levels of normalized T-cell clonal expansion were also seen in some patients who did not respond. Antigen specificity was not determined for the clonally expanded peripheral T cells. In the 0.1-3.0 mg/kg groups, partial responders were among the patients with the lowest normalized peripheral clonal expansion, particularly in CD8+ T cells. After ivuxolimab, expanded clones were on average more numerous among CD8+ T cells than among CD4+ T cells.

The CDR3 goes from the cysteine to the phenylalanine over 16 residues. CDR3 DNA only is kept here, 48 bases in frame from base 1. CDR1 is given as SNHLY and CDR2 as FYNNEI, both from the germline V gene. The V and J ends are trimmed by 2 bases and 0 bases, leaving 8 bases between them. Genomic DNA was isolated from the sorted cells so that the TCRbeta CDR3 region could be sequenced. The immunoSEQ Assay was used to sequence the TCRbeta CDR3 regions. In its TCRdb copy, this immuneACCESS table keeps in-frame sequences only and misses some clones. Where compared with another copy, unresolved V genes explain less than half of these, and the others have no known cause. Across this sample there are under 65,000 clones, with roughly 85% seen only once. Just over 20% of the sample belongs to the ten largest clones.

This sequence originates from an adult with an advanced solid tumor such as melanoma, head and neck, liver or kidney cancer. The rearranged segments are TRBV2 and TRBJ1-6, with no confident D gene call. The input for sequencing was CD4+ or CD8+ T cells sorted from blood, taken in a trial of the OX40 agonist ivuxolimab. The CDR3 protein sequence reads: CASSEKTSSYNSPLHF. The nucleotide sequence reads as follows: TGTGCCAGCAGTGAAAAAACGAGCTCCTATAATTCACCCCTCCACTTT.